This section outlines one T cell receptor (beta chain) sequence together with its context. Its antigen specificity is not known. No base quality values were provided; no much bigger clone lies one nucleotide off. From the cysteine up to the phenylalanine, the CDR3 has a length of 15 residues. Only the CDR3 portion is preserved as DNA: 45 bases, with reading frame beginning at the first base. Via the germline V gene, CDR1 is KGHSH and CDR2 LQKENI. V drops 0 bases and J drops 4 bases, leaving 9 bases in between. TCRbeta CDR3 regions were amplified from genomic DNA by means of the immunoSEQ Assay, a bias-controlled multiplex PCR. The study's processing was this. Within the assay, amplification of reference gene primers was used to estimate how many nucleated cells each sample contained. Sequence reads were collapsed and filtered to measure the absolute abundance of every unique TCRbeta CDR3 rearrangement. For each sample, productive Simpson clonality was calculated as the square root of Simpson's diversity index across productive rearrangements. TCRdb obtained this table from immuneACCESS and retained in-frame rearrangements with V and J assigned. These tables miss some clones; where compared with another copy, unresolved V genes account for less than half of the shortfall, and the remainder is unexplained. V and J calls and clone size follow that table, whereas D and trimming were derived from the DNA. For this sample the table gives more than 45,000 clones, of which roughly 90% were detected only once. The ten largest clones represent around 2.9% of the sample.

Each collaborating institution followed its own protocols to collect whole blood in K2EDTA tubes. For TCRbeta analysis, collaborators shipped samples in one of three forms: frozen whole blood, isolated PBMCs, or DNA extracted from either of those sample types. The data are from a study of blood T cell repertoires in COVID-19 (dated by TCRdb to 2018 to 2020). Study-level background: The collaborator samples originated in the United States, Italy and Spain and spanned the acute and convalescent phases of COVID-19. The prospective study material was composed of cDNA or gDNA derived from T cells, B-cell-depleted T cells, or PBMCs. The dataset comprised deeply sampled blood TCRbeta repertoires from subjects exposed to, actively infected with, or recovered from COVID-19. A freely available public database, intended as a resource for researchers studying the immune response to SARS-CoV-2, is where the repertoires were released. Samples came from the ongoing ImmuneRACE study (first 160 participants) plus 1,254 subjects from 6 global collaborators. The sample metadata nearly always contained a de-identified subject ID, COVID-19 status, age in years and sex. Where HLA class I and class II types were available, the types were taken from metadata supplied by the sample provider, not from assay-based typing.

The research as a whole found: How much clinical and demographic metadata was included differed by source and by participant, and the metadata was provided uncurated.

Sequencing used peripheral blood. This receptor was identified in an older man with acute or convalescent COVID-19. The chain joins TRBV18 to TRBJ1-4; the D gene is unclear. The CDR3 reads CASSPPRRNNEKLFF. The nucleotide sequence reads as follows: TGTGCCAGCTCACCACCTCGCAGAAATAATGAAAAACTGTTTTTT.